Included here is one TCR beta chain sequence, with context. This CDR3 comprises 16 residues. Trimming stripped 3 bases from V and 6 bases from J, with 19 bases between. Germline CDR1 reads SGDLS; CDR2 reads YYNGEE. Profiling relied on immunoSEQ multiplex PCR, and the TCRdb table lists in-frame clones only, not all of them. The top ten clones hold approximately 2.9% of a sample with 50,000 to 70,000 clones, more than 75% of them seen once. The record originates from a study of OX40 agonist ivuxolimab in advanced cancers. The chain combines TRBV9 with TRBJ2-1; tentative D call: TRBD2 (6 bases). Sequencing was performed on CD4+ or CD8+ T cells sorted from blood, taken in a trial of the OX40 agonist ivuxolimab. This sequence was found in an adult with an advanced solid tumor such as melanoma, head and neck, liver or kidney cancer. The CDR3 protein is CASSAFSRGGINEQFF. The CDR3 DNA is TGTGCCAGCAGCGCCTTCTCGAGAGGAGGGATCAATGAGCAGTTCTTC.